This T cell receptor beta chain was observed in a study of graft-versus-host responses after intestinal transplantation. Germline V gene lookup returns CDR1 MNHNS and CDR2 SASEGT. Deletions cut 1 base from V and 1 base from J, with 10 bases between. There are 15 residues in the CDR3. Data came from immunoSEQ multiplex PCR; TCRdb stores just in-frame clones and leaves some out. This repertoire shows approximately 100,000 clones, more than 70% found once; its top ten account for around 1.4%. The source material was PBMCs, sampled 255 days after intestinal transplant. The chain recombines TRBV6-1 with TRBJ1-1; tentatively, D is TRBD1 (6 bases). The clonotype comes from a human patient who received an intestinal transplant, so some T cells may come from the graft donor. The CDR3: CASSEEAGANTEAFF. The CDR3 DNA reads as TGTGCCAGCAGTGAAGAAGCAGGGGCGAACACTGAAGCTTTCTTT.